The rows below give T cell receptor beta chains drawn from one sample of a study of T cells after yellow fever vaccination. Via MiXCR, TCRdb re-called the 5' RACE reads, giving one row per CDR3 protein. This repertoire shows under 400,000 distinct CDR3 sequences, approximately 10% found once; its top ten account for around 19%. Sample: PBMCs, taken on the day of the first yellow fever vaccination. The receptors were sampled from a man younger than 35 who received the YFV17D yellow fever vaccine. Each CDR3 is given with its conserved first and last residue. D genes are given only for firm matches. The size entry is marked missing in some rows and otherwise reads once, few, many or a size class.

-,TRBV7-9,-,14,TRBJ1-6,CASSFYIAGSPLHF,TGTGCCAGCAGCTTTTACATAGCGGGTTCACCCCTCCACTTT
many,TRBV7-9,-,16,TRBJ2-1,CASSHKVRVGRNEQFF,TGTGCCAGCAGCCATAAGGTCCGGGTGGGTCGCAATGAGCAGTTCTTC
-,TRBV25-1,-,14,TRBJ1-3,CASSTGLGGNTIYF,TGTGCCAGCAGTACGGGACTGGGTGGAAACACCATATATTTT
once,TRBV9,-,14,TRBJ2-1,CASSAGNVDNEQFF,TGTGCCAGCAGCGCAGGGAATGTGGACAATGAGCAGTTCTTC
-,TRBV25-1,-,16,TRBJ2-5,CASSEGNSMRGETQYF,TGTGCCAGCAGTGAAGGGAATTCCATGAGGGGCGAGACCCAGTACTTC
few,TRBV20-1,TRBD2,15,TRBJ2-1,CSATETSGGRNEQFF,TGCAGTGCTACCGAGACTAGCGGGGGGAGAAATGAGCAGTTCTTC
few,TRBV5-5,TRBD1,12,TRBJ1-1,CASSLGTGEAFF,TGTGCCAGCAGCTTGGGGACAGGGGAAGCTTTCTTT
-,TRBV7-2,-,12,TRBJ2-3,CASSSTGDTQYF,TGTGCCAGCAGCTCCACCGGAGATACGCAGTATTTT
few,TRBV15,-,15,TRBJ1-1,CATIGGRGSNTEAFF,TGTGCCACCATCGGAGGAAGGGGCTCGAACACTGAAGCTTTCTTT
-,TRBV7-6,TRBD2,16,TRBJ2-3,CASSFPGGAVSDTQYF,TGTGCCAGCAGCTTTCCCGGGGGGGCCGTGTCAGATACGCAGTATTTT
few,TRBV9,-,15,TRBJ2-4,CASSVGPMAKNIQYF,TGTGCCAGCAGCGTAGGTCCCATGGCCAAAAACATTCAGTACTTC
few,TRBV7-9,-,15,TRBJ2-7,CASSAEQVNPYEQYF,TGTGCCAGCAGCGCCGAACAGGTGAACCCCTACGAGCAGTACTTC
-,TRBV7-2,-,16,TRBJ2-1,CASSPLGGGPLYEQFF,TGTGCCAGCAGCCCCCTAGGGGGGGGACCCCTCTATGAGCAGTTCTTC
few,TRBV9,-,9,TRBJ2-3,CASSTGEIF,TGTGCCAGCAGCACGGGGGAGATTTTT
-,TRBV27,-,17,TRBJ2-1,CASSPNLLVGRGNEQFF,TGTGCCAGCAGTCCTAACCTTCTAGTGGGACGAGGTAATGAGCAGTTCTTC